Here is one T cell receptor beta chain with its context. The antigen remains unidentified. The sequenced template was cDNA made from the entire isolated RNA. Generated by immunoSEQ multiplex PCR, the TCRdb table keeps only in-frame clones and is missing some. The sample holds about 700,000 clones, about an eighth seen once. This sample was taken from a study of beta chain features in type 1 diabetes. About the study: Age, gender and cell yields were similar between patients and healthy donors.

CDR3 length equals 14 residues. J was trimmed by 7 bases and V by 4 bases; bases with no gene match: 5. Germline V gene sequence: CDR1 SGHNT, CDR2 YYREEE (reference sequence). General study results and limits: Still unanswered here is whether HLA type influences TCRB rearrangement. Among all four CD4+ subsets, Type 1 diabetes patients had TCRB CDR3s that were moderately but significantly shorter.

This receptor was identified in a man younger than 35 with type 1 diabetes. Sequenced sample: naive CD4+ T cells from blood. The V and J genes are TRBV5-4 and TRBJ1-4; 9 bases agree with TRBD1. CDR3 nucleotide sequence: TGTGCCAGCAGCCACAGGGGGCCGAGTGAAAAACTGTTTTTT. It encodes CASSHRGPSEKLFF. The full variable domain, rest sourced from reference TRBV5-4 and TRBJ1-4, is ETGVTQSPTHLIKTRGQQVTLRCSSQSGHNTVSWYQQALGQGPQFIFQYYREEENGRGNFPPRFSGLQFPNYSSELNVNALELDDSALYLCASSHRGPSEKLFFGSGTQLSVL.